The following is a T cell receptor (beta chain) sequence with its context. The specificity of this receptor is unknown. No much larger clone exists at a distance of one base, and base qualities are not known. The treatment or condition label, read with the paper, signifies: roughly 10-day PBMC culture with coronavirus spike peptide pools or control peptides (ViraFEST assay). To expand antigen-specific T cells with peptide pools and then pick out the expanded clonotypes through TCR sequencing, the study relied on the ViraFEST assay. The convalescent patients' positive SARS-CoV-2 PCR tests were from March to December 2020, which was before the Alpha, Beta and Delta variants emerged in the United States. Each well held approximately 2 million PBMCs cultured in IMDM containing about 5% human AB serum and 9 to 10 IU/ml IL-2, with 8 to 10 ug/ml peptide pools added. Half of the culture medium was replaced with fresh IL-2-containing medium on days 3 and 7. CD4+ T cells were isolated after around 9 days of culture through negative selection using the EasySep CD4+ T cell isolation kit. Ficoll-Paque Plus gradient centrifugation was used to isolate PBMCs from whole blood, and the isolated PBMCs were then either used fresh or cryopreserved at -140C. Each culture condition was generally run in triplicate wells.

The record originates from a study of vaccination and CD4 T cells after COVID-19 (dated by TCRdb to the early 2020s). Describing the broader study: Every convalescent patient had a positive nasal swab PCR test for SARS-CoV-2, with mild disease in several patients and severe disease in one. The convalescent cohort included six males and four females, with two Hispanic individuals, seven Caucasians, two Asians and one multiracial person. Participants got two doses of the Pfizer-BioNTech BNT162b2 vaccine (n=8) or two doses of the Moderna mRNA-1273 vaccine (n=2). Post-COVID blood samples from convalescent patients were collected a median of roughly 100 days after diagnosis, with a range of 35 to 161 days. The time from the second vaccine dose to post-vaccine blood sampling had a median of roughly 77 days and ranged from about 14 to 250 days. The cultures were stimulated with overlapping spike peptide pools from SARS-CoV-2 and from the common cold coronaviruses HCoV-NL63, HCoV-OC43 and HCoV-229E. As controls, cultures received a CEFX viral epitope pool (the positive control), an HIV-1 Nef peptide pool (the negative control), or no peptide at all. The spike-specific CD4+ TCR repertoire was compared before and after mRNA vaccination in approximately 9 COVID-19 convalescent patients and a few infection-naive healthy vaccine recipients. Broad study findings and their caveats: The study included relatively few convalescent patients and did not analyze early timepoints after natural infection. Among the post-vaccine SARS-CoV-2-reactive clones in convalescent patients, a median around 86% showed up only after vaccination, which suggests vaccine-specific priming. Of the vaccine-specific clones in convalescent patients, 304 of 307, or nearly all, reacted only to SARS-CoV-2 spike and did not cross-react with common cold coronaviruses. Although the median number of SARS-CoV-2-reactive clonotypes went up from around 19 after infection to some 37 after vaccination, the increase was not significant.

The method was PCR. DNA from cultured CD4+ T cells was subjected to TCR sequencing with the Oncomine TCR Beta short-read assay at the Johns Hopkins FTIC core. The QIAamp micro DNA kit was used to extract genomic DNA from the cultured CD4+ T cells. Oncomine TCR Beta libraries from cultured CD4+ T cells were pooled using unique dual indexes and sequenced on an Illumina iSeq 100. Per the source publication's procedure: Non-productive sequences were removed, and CDR3s not starting with C, not ending with F or W, or shorter than 7 amino acids were discarded. The MANAFEST web application identified antigen-specific clonotypes by comparing peptide-stimulated wells against reference wells and other culture wells. Positive clones required FDR below 0.05, an odds ratio above 5, and productive frequency above 0.1% in at least two of three replicate wells. A clonotype counted as cross-reactive if it showed significant expansion both in the SARS-CoV-2 spike wells and in at least one common cold coronavirus spike condition. Levenshtein distances (stringdist) and unrooted phylogenetic trees (ape) in R version 3.6.1 were used to assess CDR3 homology. TCRdb's own reprocessing of the public reads used fastp at Q25 and MiXCR and kept productive beta chains. Each record represents a unique CDR3 protein, reported with the most common genes and DNA among its rows. TCRdb's processing, not the authors', yielded these V and J calls. The table for this sample lists roughly 15,000 distinct CDR3 sequences; roughly 60% of them were counted only once. Of the sample, approximately 15% is held by the ten largest clones.

Reading the germline V gene gives CDR1 SGHRS and CDR2 YFSETQ. The CDR3 runs 14 residues from the cysteine to the phenylalanine. Of all the DNA, just the CDR3 is kept, 42 bases in frame from base 1. Cut back by 7 bases and 1 base, the V and J ends lie 12 bases apart. In this chain, TRBV5-1 is recombined with TRBJ2-1; D gene: possibly TRBD2, on 5 matching bases. Source material: CD4+ T cells from blood, cultured in vitro. The TCR comes from a human donor who had recovered from COVID-19. The CDR3 region reads CASGVGSSYNEQFF. In nucleotides, the sequence is TGCGCCAGCGGTGTAGGGAGTTCCTACAATGAGCAGTTCTTC.